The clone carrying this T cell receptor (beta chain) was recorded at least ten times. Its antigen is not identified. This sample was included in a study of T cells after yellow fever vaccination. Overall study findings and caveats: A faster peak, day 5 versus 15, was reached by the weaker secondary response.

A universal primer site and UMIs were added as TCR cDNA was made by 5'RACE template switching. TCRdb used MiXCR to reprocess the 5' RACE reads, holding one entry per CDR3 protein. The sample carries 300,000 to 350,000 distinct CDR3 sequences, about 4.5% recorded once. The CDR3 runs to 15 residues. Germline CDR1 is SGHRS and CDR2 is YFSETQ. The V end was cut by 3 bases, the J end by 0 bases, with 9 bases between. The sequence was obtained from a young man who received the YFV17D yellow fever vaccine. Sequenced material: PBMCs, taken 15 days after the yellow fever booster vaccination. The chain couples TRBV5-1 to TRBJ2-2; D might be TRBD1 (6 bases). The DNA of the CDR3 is TGCGCCAGCAGCTCAGGGGACCCGAACACCGGGGAGCTGTTTTTT. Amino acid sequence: CASSSGDPNTGELFF.